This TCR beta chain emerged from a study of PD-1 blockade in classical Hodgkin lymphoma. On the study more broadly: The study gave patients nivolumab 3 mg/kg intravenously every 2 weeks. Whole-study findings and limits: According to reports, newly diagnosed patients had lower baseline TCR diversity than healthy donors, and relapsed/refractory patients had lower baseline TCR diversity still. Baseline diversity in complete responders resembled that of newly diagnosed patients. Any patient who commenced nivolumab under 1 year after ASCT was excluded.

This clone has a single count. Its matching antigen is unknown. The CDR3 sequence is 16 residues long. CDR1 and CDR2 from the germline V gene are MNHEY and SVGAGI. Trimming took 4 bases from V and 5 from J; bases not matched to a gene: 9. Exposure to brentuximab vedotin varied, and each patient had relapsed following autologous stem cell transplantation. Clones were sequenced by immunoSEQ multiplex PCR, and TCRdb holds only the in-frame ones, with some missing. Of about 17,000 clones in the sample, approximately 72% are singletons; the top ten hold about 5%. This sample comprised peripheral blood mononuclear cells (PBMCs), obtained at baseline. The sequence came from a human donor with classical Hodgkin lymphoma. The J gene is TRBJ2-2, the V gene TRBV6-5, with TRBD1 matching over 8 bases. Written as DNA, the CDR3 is TGTGCCAGCAGTTCCTTCCGGGACAGGATAACCGGGGAGCTGTTTTTT. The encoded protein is CASSSFRDRITGELFF.